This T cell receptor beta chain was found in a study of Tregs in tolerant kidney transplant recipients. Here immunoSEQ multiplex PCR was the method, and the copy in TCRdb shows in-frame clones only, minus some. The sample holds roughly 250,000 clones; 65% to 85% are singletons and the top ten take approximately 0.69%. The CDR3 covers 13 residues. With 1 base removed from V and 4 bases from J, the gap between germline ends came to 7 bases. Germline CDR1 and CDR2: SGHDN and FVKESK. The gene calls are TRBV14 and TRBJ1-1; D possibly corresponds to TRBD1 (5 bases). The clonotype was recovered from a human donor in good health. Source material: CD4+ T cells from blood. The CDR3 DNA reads TGTGCCAGCAGCCAAGGGGGACCCACTGAAGCTTTCTTT. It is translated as CASSQGGPTEAFF.